Shown below are 27 T cell receptor beta chains from a single sample sequenced in a study of cytomegalovirus exposure and HLA in healthy donors. Amplification used 60 Vbeta primers and 13 Jbeta primers. Method: immunoSEQ multiplex PCR; TCRdb's copy keeps in-frame clones and lacks some. This sample has 95,000 to 150,000 clones, with more than 65% found just once. Sequencing was performed on PBMCs. Receptor source: a young man in good health and CMV-seropositive.

This clone was detected a few times. V and J are TRBV5-1 and TRBJ1-2; D gene uncertain. Between the trimmed V and J ends, which lost 4 bases and 1 base, there was a span of 14 bases. CDR3 length: 15 amino acids. CDR1 is SGHRS and CDR2 is YFSETQ in the germline V gene. The CDR3 nucleotides read TGCGCCAGCAGCATCACTCCAATCGTTAACTATGGCTACACCTTC. This encodes CASSITPIVNYGYTF.

This clone was picked up a small number of times. The genes are TRBV27 and TRBJ2-2, with 16 bases lining up with TRBD2. With 6 bases clipped from V and 8 bases from J, the junction kept 15 bases outside the gene matches. Germline V CDR1 and CDR2: MNHEY, SMNVEV (reference sequence). CDR3 length: 19 amino acids. CDR3 sequence (DNA): TGTGCCAGCAGGGATCTACCGGGACTAGCGGGAGGGTTGACTGGGGAGCTGTTTTTT. Its protein is CASRDLPGLAGGLTGELFF.

This clone was counted a single time. The chain employs TRBV19 and TRBJ2-7, with TRBD1 matching over 7 bases. This CDR3 is 13 amino acids long. CDR1 is LNHDA, CDR2 SQIVND, per germline (reference sequence). With V trimmed by 3 bases and J by 3 bases, 2 bases remained unmatched. The CDR3 bases are TGTGCCAGTAGTATGGGGACAGTCTACGAGCAGTACTTC. It specifies CASSMGTVYEQYF.

This clone came up a few times. The chain is built from TRBV11-2 and TRBJ1-6, with D perhaps matching TRBD1 (5 bases). This CDR3 region has 17 residues. Germline V gene lookup returns CDR1 SGHAT and CDR2 FQNNGV. V lost 6 bases to trimming and J lost 0 bases, with 15 bases between them. CDR3 in amino acids: CASSQITQVSYNSPLHF. The CDR3 coding sequence is TGTGCCAGCAGTCAAATAACACAGGTCTCCTATAATTCACCCCTCCACTTT.

This clone was counted only a few times. CDR3: CASSAAGTQSEEQYF. The CDR3 DNA reads as TGTGCCAGCAGCGCCGCGGGAACCCAATCGGAAGAGCAGTACTTC. V and J are TRBV9 and TRBJ2-7; D perhaps matches TRBD2 (6 bases). CDR1 and CDR2 (germline): SGDLS, YYNGEE. The CDR3 runs to 15 residues. Trimming took 3 bases from V and 7 from J, leaving 20 bases between them.

This clone showed up just once. The chain employs TRBV10-3 and TRBJ1-5; TRBD1 matches 7 bases. In germline, CDR1 is ENHRY, CDR2 SYGVKD. The trim removed 10 bases at V and 4 bases at J, leaving 10 bases unmatched. The CDR3 consists of 14 residues. As DNA, the CDR3 is TGTGCCACCTGGACAGGAGGAGTAAATCAGCCCCAGCATTTT. Translating it yields CATWTGGVNQPQHF.

The rearrangement joins TRBV18 to TRBJ1-2, with TRBD1 matching over 10 bases. CDR1 and CDR2 from the germline V gene are KGHSH and LQKENI. V was clipped by 2 bases and J by 0 bases; unmatched bases: 6. This CDR3 comprises 17 residues. The DNA for the CDR3 is TGTGCCAGCTCACCATCTGGGACAGGGGCTACTAACTATGGCTACACCTTC. It translates to CASSPSGTGATNYGYTF.

The genes are TRBV6-1 and TRBJ2-7; D is possibly TRBD2 (7 bases). The V gene's germline CDR1 is MNHNS and CDR2 SASEGT. CDR3 length: 13 residues. Trimming left V 8 bases short and J 4 bases short, with 15 bases between. DNA for the CDR3: TGTGCCAGCGGTGGCGGGGGCTCGTACGAGCAGTACTTC. It yields the protein CASGGGGSYEQYF.

The V gene is TRBV7-8, the J gene TRBJ1-5; 7 bases line up with TRBD1. J lost 4 bases, V lost 6 bases, and 9 bases had no gene match. Germline V gene lookup returns CDR1 SGHVS and CDR2 FQNEAQ. The CDR3 is 15 amino acids. CDR3 sequence reads: CASSVETGLNQPQHF. For the CDR3, the DNA is TGTGCCAGCAGTGTGGAGACAGGGTTAAATCAGCCCCAGCATTTT.

CDR3: CASSLASKRQGGVHGYTF. The CDR3 DNA sequence: TGTGCCAGCAGCTTAGCGAGTAAAAGACAGGGCGGTGTCCATGGCTACACCTTC. The rearrangement joins TRBV7-2 to TRBJ1-2; 7 bases are a match to TRBD1. The germline gives CDR1 SGHTA, CDR2 FQGNSA. This CDR3 has 18 residues. J was trimmed by 6 bases and V by 0 bases; bases with no gene match: 16.

This sequence joins TRBV5-5 and TRBJ1-3, with D perhaps TRBD1 (5 bases). From germline, CDR1 is SGHKS and CDR2 YYEKEE (reference sequence). V was shortened by 1 base and J by 8 bases, with 13 bases between the two germline ends. The CDR3 is 14 amino acids. CDR3 nucleotide sequence: TGTGCCAGCAGCTTGTTTTTCAGGGAGGACACCATATATTTT. It codes for CASSLFFREDTIYF.

This rearrangement joins TRBV12-5 to TRBJ1-2; 7 bases fit TRBD1. CDR3 length: 12 residues. Trimming took 4 bases from V and 10 from J; bases not matched to a gene: 6. Germline CDR1 and CDR2: LGHNT and FRNRAP. CDR3 protein: CASGSPTGYYTF. The CDR3 region has the DNA TGTGCTAGTGGTTCTCCGACAGGGTACTACACCTTC.

The V call is TRBV7-8, the J call TRBJ1-6; the match to TRBD1 covers 10 bases. The V gene's germline CDR1 is SGHVS and CDR2 FQNEAQ. The CDR3 runs to 15 residues. V was pared by 4 bases and J by 8 bases, with 5 bases of the junction left unmatched. The DNA for the CDR3 is TGTGCCAGCAGCTGGGGGGACAGGGGCCATTCACCCCTCCACTTT. This sequence encodes CASSWGDRGHSPLHF.

V and J are TRBV27 and TRBJ1-4; 9 bases are a match to TRBD1. This CDR3 is 15 amino acids long. Germline assignment: CDR1 MNHEY and CDR2 SMNVEV (reference sequence). V lost 8 bases to trimming and J lost 2 bases; unmatched junction nucleotides: 6. CDR3 in amino acids: CASAGTGRTNEKLFF. CDR3 in DNA: TGTGCCAGCGCCGGGACAGGGAGGACTAATGAAAAACTGTTTTTT.

This chain uses TRBV10-3 with TRBJ1-2; D possibly corresponds to TRBD1 (5 bases). Per the germline V gene, CDR1 is ENHRY and CDR2 is SYGVKD. Trimming cost V 7 bases and J 5 bases, with 14 bases left between them. This CDR3 region has 13 residues. The CDR3 protein is CAITEGAGYGYTF. The CDR3 DNA reads as TGTGCCATCACCGAAGGGGCAGGGTATGGCTACACCTTC.

A note on this clone: Other DNA sequences in this sample translate to the same CDR3. V gene TRBV9 combines with J gene TRBJ2-3, with 8 positions matching TRBD2. CDR3 length equals 13 residues. V lost 0 bases, J lost 6 bases, and 0 bases stayed unmatched. The germline gives CDR1 SGDLS, CDR2 YYNGEE. The CDR3 DNA reads as TGTGCCAGCAGCGTAGGCGGGGGGGATACGCAGTATTTT. Protein: CASSVGGGDTQYF.

The chain carries TRBV10-3 and TRBJ1-5, with TRBD1 matching over 7 bases. Germline V CDR1 and CDR2: ENHRY, SYGVKD. V shed 0 bases and J 7 bases; nucleotides not matched to a gene: 9. The CDR3 sequence is 16 residues long. CDR3: CAISESQGVLPQPQHF. The CDR3 DNA reads TGTGCCATCAGTGAGTCCCAGGGGGTACTTCCACAGCCCCAGCATTTT.

The J gene is TRBJ2-7, the V gene TRBV28, with TRBD2 as a possible D gene (7 bases). V lost 5 bases, J lost 0 bases, and 14 bases lay in between. The CDR3 is made up of 15 amino acids. Germline CDR1 reads MDHEN; CDR2 reads SYDVKM. The CDR3 loop is CASSPGGGHSYEQYF. The CDR3 region has the DNA TGTGCCAGCAGTCCTGGGGGGGGCCACTCCTACGAGCAGTACTTC.

This clone is a singleton in its sample. V is TRBV18 and J is TRBJ2-1, with D hard to call. Trimming stripped 2 bases from V and 6 bases from J, with 8 bases between. Per the germline V gene, CDR1 is KGHSH and CDR2 is LQKENI. The CDR3 runs to 13 residues. For the CDR3, the DNA is TGTGCCAGCTCACCAAAGATACTCAATGAGCAGTTCTTC. Protein sequence: CASSPKILNEQFF. Full variable domain (missing parts from reference TRBV18 and TRBJ2-1): NAGVMQNPRHLVRRRGQEARLRCSPMKGHSHVYWYRQLPEEGLKFMVYLQKENIIDESGMPKERFSAEFPKEGPSILRIQQVVRGDSAAYFCASSPKILNEQFFGPGTRLTVL.

This clone is a singleton in its sample. The junction departs from the called germline gene at one end, perhaps through a read error. The genes are TRBV7-9 and TRBJ2-4; D perhaps matches TRBD1 (5 bases). Germline CDR1 and CDR2: SEHNR and FQNEAQ (reference sequence). The CDR3 sequence is 15 residues long. The CDR3 sequence: CASSLQGSAKNSQYF. For the CDR3, the DNA is TGTGCCAGCAGCTTACAGGGATCGGCCAAAAACAGTCAGTACTTC. The whole variable domain, filled in from reference TRBV7-9 and TRBJ2-4, reads DTGVSQNPRHKITKRGQNVTFRCDPISEHNRLYWYRQTLGQGPEFLTYFQNEAQLEKSRLLSDRFSAERPKGSFSTLEIQRTEQGDSAMYLCASSLQGSAKNSQYFGAGTRLSVL.

This chain links TRBV11-2 with TRBJ2-1; TRBD2 aligns across 9 bases. Germline V gene lookup returns CDR1 SGHAT and CDR2 FQNNGV. The CDR3 has 14 residues. After removal of 3 bases from V and 6 bases from J, the junction contained 3 bases not matched to a gene. For the CDR3, the DNA is TGTGCCAGCAGCTTGCTAGCGGGGACCAATGAGCAGTTCTTC. Translated, it gives CASSLLAGTNEQFF.

This chain links TRBV4-2 with TRBJ2-4, with 8 nucleotides matching TRBD2. J was trimmed by 5 bases and V by 1 base; bases with no gene match: 1. CDR1 and CDR2 (germline): LGHNA, YNFKEQ. The CDR3 contains 14 residues. In DNA form, the CDR3 reads TGTGCCAGCAGCCAAGTTAGCGGGGAAAACATTCAGTACTTC. Its translation is CASSQVSGENIQYF.

The chain couples TRBV18 to TRBJ1-2; 8 nucleotides match TRBD1. The V gene's germline CDR1 is KGHSH and CDR2 LQKENI. The CDR3 is 14 residues long. V lost 4 bases to trimming and J lost 7 bases; unmatched junction nucleotides: 8. The CDR3 loop reads CASSQDREHGGYTF. CDR3 coding DNA: TGTGCCAGCTCACAGGACAGGGAACATGGTGGCTACACCTTC.

The chain carries TRBV5-5 and TRBJ2-5; 7 positions match TRBD2. The CDR3 spans 14 residues. Germline V gene data show CDR1 as SGHKS and CDR2 as YYEKEE (reference sequence). After removal of 0 bases from V and 3 bases from J, the junction contained 2 bases not matched to a gene. CDR3 coding DNA: TGTGCCAGCAGCTTGGGAGGGACTAAAGAGACCCAGTACTTC. Its translation: CASSLGGTKETQYF.

This clone was counted a single time. The J gene is TRBJ1-2, the V gene TRBV28; a possible D gene is TRBD1 (5 bases). CDR3 size: 13 residues. CDR1 is MDHEN and CDR2 is SYDVKM in the germline V gene. V was shortened by 6 bases and J by 8 bases, with 16 bases between the two germline ends. CDR3 sequence (DNA): TGTGCCAGCAGGGTAACAGGCCCGTCGGGCTACACCTTC. This gives the protein CASRVTGPSGYTF.

The CDR3 loop is CASSPSQTGVNYGYTF. DNA of the CDR3: TGTGCCAGCAGCCCAAGCCAAACAGGGGTCAACTATGGCTACACCTTC. The chain couples TRBV7-8 to TRBJ1-2, with 7 bases that match TRBD1. The germline V gene has CDR1 SGHVS and CDR2 FQNEAQ. This CDR3 has 16 residues. With V trimmed by 5 bases and J by 2 bases, 11 bases remained unmatched.

The CDR3 loop reads CAWSQQGHYGYTF. The DNA of the CDR3 is TGTGCCTGGAGCCAACAGGGTCACTATGGCTACACCTTC. The V gene is TRBV30, the J gene TRBJ1-2; weak D call: TRBD1 (6 bases). Germline lookup yields CDR1 GTSNPN and CDR2 SVGIG (reference sequence). The CDR3 is 13 amino acids. With 3 bases removed from V and 3 bases from J, the gap between germline ends came to 11 bases. Full variable domain (remainder filled in from reference TRBV30 and TRBJ1-2): SQTIHQWPATLVQPVGSPLSLECTVEGTSNPNLYWYRQAAGRGLQLLFYSVGIGQISSEVPQNLSASRPQDRQFILSSKKLLLSDSGFYLCAWSQQGHYGYTFGSGTRLTVV.